This TCR beta chain was observed in a study of CD8 T cells in ankylosing spondylitis. Study conclusions and caveats: Peripheral blood held disease-linked clones only at relatively low frequency, and these were CD8+. Disease-linked clones reportedly concentrated significantly in matched ankylosing spondylitis synovial fluid.

5'-RACE, quantitative and with molecular barcodes, yielded the TCR beta libraries. TCRdb recomputed calls from the 5' RACE reads with MiXCR, one row per CDR3 protein. The sample lists 150,000 to 200,000 distinct CDR3 sequences, about 32% seen once, with approximately 6% in the top ten. This clonotype was counted at least ten times. Its antigen is not identified. V lost 5 bases to trimming and J lost 8 bases; unmatched junction nucleotides: 10. Per germline, CDR1 SGHTA and CDR2 FQGTGA. This CDR3 is built from 14 residues. The sequence derives from a male donor with ankylosing spondylitis. The chain carries TRBV7-3 and TRBJ1-2, with 8 bases that match TRBD1. Sequences were obtained from synovial fluid, either unsorted or a sorted T cell fraction (not recorded which). As DNA, the CDR3 is TGTGCCAGCAGCCCGCAGGGACAGGTGCAAGGCTACACCTTC. Amino acids: CASSPQGQVQGYTF.